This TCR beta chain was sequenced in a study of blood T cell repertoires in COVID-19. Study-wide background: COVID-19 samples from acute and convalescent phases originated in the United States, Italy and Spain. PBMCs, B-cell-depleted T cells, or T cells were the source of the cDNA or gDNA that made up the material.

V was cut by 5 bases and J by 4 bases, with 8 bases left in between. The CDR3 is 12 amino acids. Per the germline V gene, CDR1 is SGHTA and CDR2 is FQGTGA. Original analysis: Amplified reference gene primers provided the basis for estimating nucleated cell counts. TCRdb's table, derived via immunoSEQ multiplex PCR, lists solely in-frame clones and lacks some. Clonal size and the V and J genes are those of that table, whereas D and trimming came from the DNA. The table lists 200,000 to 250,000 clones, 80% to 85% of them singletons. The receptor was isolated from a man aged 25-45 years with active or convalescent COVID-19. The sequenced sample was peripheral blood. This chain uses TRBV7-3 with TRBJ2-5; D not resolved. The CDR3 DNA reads TGTGCCAGCAGCCGAACTGGAGAGACCCAGTACTTC. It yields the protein CASSRTGETQYF.